The text below deals with one T cell receptor beta chain. The data originate from a study of blood T cell repertoires in COVID-19. Data came from immunoSEQ multiplex PCR; TCRdb stores just in-frame clones and leaves some out. The profile shows 25,000 to 35,000 clones, under 85% of them singletons. Trimming removed 0 bases from V and 6 bases from J; junction bases left unmatched: 2. Germline assignment: CDR1 ENHRY and CDR2 SYGVKD. The CDR3 spans 15 residues. The sample consisted of peripheral blood. The gene calls are TRBV10-3 and TRBJ2-7, with TRBD2 matching 13 bases. This sequence originates from a woman in her 70s with active or convalescent COVID-19. The CDR3 bases are TGTGCCATCAGTGAGTCCAGGACTAGCGGGAGCGAGCAGTACTTC. This codes for CAISESRTSGSEQYF.